These 2 T cell receptor beta chains share one sample of origin, sequenced in a study of T cell changes during pregnancy in multiple sclerosis. Sequencing was performed with immunoSEQ multiplex PCR; in TCRdb, only in-frame clones are kept and a portion is missing. This sample has more than 30,000 clones, with 75% to 95% found just once. The sequenced sample was CD4+ T cells from peripheral blood mononuclear cells, obtained in the third trimester of pregnancy. The receptors were sampled from a female donor in good health, enrolled as a control in a pregnancy study.

This chain links TRBV5-4 with TRBJ1-4; possible D gene TRBD1, 6 bases. The V end lost 4 bases, the J end lost 8 bases, and 18 bases lay between the germline ends. Germline CDR1 is SGHNT and CDR2 is YYREEE (reference sequence). The CDR3 is made up of 15 amino acids. In DNA, the CDR3 is TGTGCCAGCAGCGTAGGCCGGGGGGGCCGGGAAAAACTGTTTTTT. Encoded protein: CASSVGRGGREKLFF.

The V and J genes are TRBV11-2 and TRBJ2-1; D is possibly TRBD2 (5 bases). This CDR3 is built from 15 residues. Deletions cut 4 bases from V and 6 bases from J, with 16 bases between. The germline V gene has CDR1 SGHAT and CDR2 FQNNGV. The CDR3 region has the DNA TGTGCCAGCAGCTCGTCATCGGCTAGCCCCAATGAGCAGTTCTTC. It encodes CASSSSSASPNEQFF. The complete variable domain, with remaining parts taken from reference TRBV11-2 and TRBJ2-1, reads EAGVAQSPRYKIIEKRQSVAFWCNPISGHATLYWYQQILGQGPKLLIQFQNNGVVDDSQLPKDRFSAERLKGVDSTLKIQPAKLEDSAVYLCASSSSSASPNEQFFGPGTRLTVL.